This T cell receptor (beta chain) originates from a study of breast tumors, draining lymph nodes, adjacent tissues. The sample holds a few counts of this clonotype. Its antigen is not known. Breast cancer patients provided tissue from their axillary draining lymph nodes. TCRdb re-called the multiplex PCR reads with MiXCR, one entry per CDR3 protein. This table holds 85,000 to 130,000 distinct CDR3 sequences, over 20% found once. Per germline, CDR1 SGHRS and CDR2 YFSETQ. The length of the CDR3 is 15 residues. Trimming shortened V by 7 bases and J by 5 bases, and 18 bases separated the two germline ends. Broader study findings: Compared with lymph nodes, tumors were less diverse; compared with nontumor tissue, more. Most tumor T cells seemingly derive from lymph node, then expand in tumor.

The chain uses TRBV5-1 and TRBJ2-2, with D perhaps assigned TRBD1 or TRBD2 (6 bases each). This clonotype originated in a female donor with breast cancer. Some clones in this sample may be carry-over from other donors' samples. The sequenced material came from axillary lymph node tissue. CDR3 nucleotide sequence: TGCGCCAGCTCTTACGACAGGAGGGGGACCGGGGAGCTGTTTTTT. Its protein product is CASSYDRRGTGELFF.